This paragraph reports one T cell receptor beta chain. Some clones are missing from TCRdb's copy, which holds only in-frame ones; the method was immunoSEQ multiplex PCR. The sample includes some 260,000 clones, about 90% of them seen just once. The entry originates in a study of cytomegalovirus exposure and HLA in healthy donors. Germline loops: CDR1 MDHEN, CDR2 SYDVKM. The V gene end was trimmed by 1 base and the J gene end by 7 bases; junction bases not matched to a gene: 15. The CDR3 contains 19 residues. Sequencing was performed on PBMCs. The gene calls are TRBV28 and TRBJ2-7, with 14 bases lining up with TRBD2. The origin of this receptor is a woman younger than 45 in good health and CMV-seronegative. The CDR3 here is CASSLYPSGLAGASYEQYF. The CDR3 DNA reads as TGTGCCAGCAGTTTATACCCCTCGGGACTAGCGGGAGCCTCTTATGAGCAGTACTTC.